A selection of T cell receptor beta chains follows, all from one sample in a study of T cell responses to AZD1222 COVID-19 vaccine. The repertoire was sequenced with immunoSEQ multiplex PCR; TCRdb's copy has only in-frame clones and lacks some. The data show around 150,000 clones, about 93% seen once. The sample here was peripheral blood, taken on day 0 of AZD1222 vaccination. The receptor set was obtained from an adult in good health. The CDR3 runs from the conserved cysteine through the conserved F or W. A D gene is named only where the DNA matches it firmly. The size entry is marked missing in some rows and otherwise reads once, few, many or a size class.

d_gene	abundance	v_gene	j_gene	CDR3nt	CDR3aa
NA	NA	TRBV4-1	TRBJ1-1	TGCGCCAGCAGCCAAGAGGGGAGGGGACTCGACACTGAAGCTTTCTTT	CASSQEGRGLDTEAFF
NA	NA	TRBV28	TRBJ1-1	TGTGCCAGCAAGGGTTTCTCGTGGGCTTTCTTT	CASKGFSWAFF
NA	NA	TRBV18	TRBJ2-1	TGTGCCAGCTCACCAACCAGATCTGATGAGCAGTTCTTC	CASSPTRSDEQFF
NA	NA	TRBV4-1	TRBJ1-3	TGCGCCAGCAGCCAAGGAAGGCTCTCTGGAAACACCATATATTTT	CASSQGRLSGNTIYF
TRBD1	NA	TRBV3-1/TRBV3-2	TRBJ1-2	TGTGCCAGCAGCCAAGACGGGCAGGGGGCCTTCAATGGCTACACCTTC	CASSQDGQGAFNGYTF
TRBD1	once	TRBV20-1	TRBJ1-3	TGCAGTGCTAGTGAGGGACAGCGCGGAAACACCATATATTTT	CSASEGQRGNTIYF
NA	NA	TRBV7-9	TRBJ2-1	TGTGCCAGCAGCATCCCACCGCTCAATGAGCAGTTCTTC	CASSIPPLNEQFF
NA	NA	TRBV3-1/TRBV3-2	TRBJ1-1	TGTGCCAGCAGCCAAGATAAGCGTGGCGGTTGGAACACTGAAGCTTTCTTT	CASSQDKRGGWNTEAFF
TRBD2	NA	TRBV28	TRBJ2-5	TGTGCCAGCAGCACGGGACTAGCGGGGGGGGAGACCCAGTACTTC	CASSTGLAGGETQYF
TRBD2	NA	TRBV9	TRBJ2-3	TGTGCCAGCAGCGCGCTAACTAGCGGGGGGGCCTACACAGATACGCAGTATTTT	CASSALTSGGAYTDTQYF
NA	NA	TRBV7-6	TRBJ2-3	TGTGCCAGCAGCGCCAGGCGGGACCCGGCTGCAGATACGCAGTATTTT	CASSARRDPAADTQYF
NA	NA	TRBV19	TRBJ2-3	TGTGCCAGTAGTATCGAGGGGTGGGGCACAGATACGCAGTATTTT	CASSIEGWGTDTQYF
TRBD2	NA	TRBV5-1	TRBJ2-1	TGCGCCAGCAGCTTGGATGGACTAGCGAATGAGCAGTTCTTC	CASSLDGLANEQFF
NA	NA	TRBV27	TRBJ2-2	TGTGCCAGCAGTTCCCCCCCGTCAGGGGCCGGGGAGCTGTTTTTT	CASSSPPSGAGELFF
TRBD2	NA	TRBV7-2	TRBJ2-1	TGTGCCAGCAGCTTAGCTGGACTAGGGTACAATGAGCAGTTCTTC	CASSLAGLGYNEQFF
NA	NA	TRBV18	TRBJ2-1	TGTGCCAGCTCACCACAAAGTTCAGCGTCTTACAATGAGCAGTTCTTC	CASSPQSSASYNEQFF
NA	NA	TRBV7-9	TRBJ2-5	TGTGCCAGCAGCATCTCCGGGAGATCCGAGACCCAGTACTTC	CASSISGRSETQYF
TRBD1	NA	TRBV5-1	TRBJ1-1	TGCGCCAGCACTCCCAGTCCGGGACAGGGGGATTCTGAAGCTTTCTTT	CASTPSPGQGDSEAFF
NA	NA	TRBV21-1	TRBJ2-5	TGTGCCAGCCGCGCGGTTGAGGTAGAGACCCAGTACTTC	CASRAVEVETQYF
NA	NA	TRBV7-3	TRBJ2-3	TGTGCCAGCAGCCGCCGGGCAGATACGCAGTATTTT	CASSRRADTQYF
TRBD2	NA	TRBV11-3	TRBJ2-3	TGTGCCAGCAGTACCGGGGCTAGCGGGGGGGATACGCAGTATTTT	CASSTGASGGDTQYF
TRBD1	NA	TRBV4-2	TRBJ1-5	TGTGCCAGCAGCCAACTACGACAGGGGGTACGAGGCAATCAGCCCCAGCATTTT	CASSQLRQGVRGNQPQHF